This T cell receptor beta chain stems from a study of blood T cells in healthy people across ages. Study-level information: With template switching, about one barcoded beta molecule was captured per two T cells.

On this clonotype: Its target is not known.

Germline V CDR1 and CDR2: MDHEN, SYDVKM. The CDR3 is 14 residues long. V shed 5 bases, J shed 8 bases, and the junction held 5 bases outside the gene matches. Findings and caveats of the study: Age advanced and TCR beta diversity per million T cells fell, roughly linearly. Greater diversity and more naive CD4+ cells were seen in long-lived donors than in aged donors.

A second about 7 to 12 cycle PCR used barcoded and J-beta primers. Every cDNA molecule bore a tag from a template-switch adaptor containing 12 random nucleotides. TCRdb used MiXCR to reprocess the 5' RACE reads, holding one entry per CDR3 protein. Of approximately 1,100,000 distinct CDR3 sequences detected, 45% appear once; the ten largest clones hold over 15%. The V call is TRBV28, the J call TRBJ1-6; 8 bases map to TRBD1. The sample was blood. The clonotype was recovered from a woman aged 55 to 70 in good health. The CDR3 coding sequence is TGTGCCAGCAGTCCAGGACAGGGATATTCACCCCTCCACTTT. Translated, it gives CASSPGQGYSPLHF.